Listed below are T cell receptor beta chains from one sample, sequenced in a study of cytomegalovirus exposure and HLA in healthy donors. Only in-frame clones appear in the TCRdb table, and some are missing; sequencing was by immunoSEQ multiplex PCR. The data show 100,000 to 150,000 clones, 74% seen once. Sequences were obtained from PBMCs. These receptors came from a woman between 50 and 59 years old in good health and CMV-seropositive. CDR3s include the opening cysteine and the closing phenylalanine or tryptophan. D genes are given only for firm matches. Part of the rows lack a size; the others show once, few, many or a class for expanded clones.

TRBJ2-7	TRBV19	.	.	CASSIDCPSTPYEQYF	TGTGCCAGTAGTATAGATTGCCCCTCTACCCCCTACGAGCAGTACTTC
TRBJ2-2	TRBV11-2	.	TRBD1	CASSLATGAGELFF	TGTGCCAGCAGCTTAGCCACAGGGGCCGGGGAGCTGTTTTTT
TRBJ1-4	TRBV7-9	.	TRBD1	CASSSLQGLNEKLFF	TGTGCCAGCAGCTCACTACAGGGGTTAAATGAAAAACTGTTTTTT
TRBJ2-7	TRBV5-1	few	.	CASSWSTSSYEQYF	TGCGCCAGCAGCTGGAGCACGAGCTCCTACGAGCAGTACTTC
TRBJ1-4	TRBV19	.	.	CASRDPAGNNEKLFF	TGTGCCAGTAGGGATCCCGCGGGGAATAACGAAAAACTGTTTTTT
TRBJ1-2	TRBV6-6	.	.	CASTQMRYGYTF	TGTGCCAGCACCCAAATGAGATATGGCTACACCTTC
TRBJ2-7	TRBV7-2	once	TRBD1	CASSLGQGVLREQYF	TGTGCCAGCAGCTTAGGTCAGGGGGTGCTACGCGAGCAGTACTTC
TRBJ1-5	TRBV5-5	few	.	CASSIRGFGNQPQHF	TGTGCCAGCAGCATCAGGGGTTTCGGCAATCAGCCCCAGCATTTT
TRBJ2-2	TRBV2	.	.	CASSDRGGGELFF	TGTGCCAGCAGTGACCGGGGAGGCGGGGAGCTGTTTTTT
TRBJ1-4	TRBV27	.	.	CASRPAGANEKLFF	TGTGCCAGCAGACCGGCTGGGGCGAATGAAAAACTGTTTTTT
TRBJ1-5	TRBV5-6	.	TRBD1	CASSAGGGGQPQHF	TGTGCCAGCAGCGCAGGGGGCGGAGGGCAGCCCCAGCATTTT
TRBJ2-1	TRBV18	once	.	CASSPQSSSYNEQFF	TGTGCCAGCTCACCCCAGTCATCTTCCTACAATGAGCAGTTCTTC
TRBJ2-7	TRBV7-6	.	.	CASSLVGSSYEQYF	TGTGCCAGCAGCTTAGTGGGCAGTTCCTACGAGCAGTACTTC
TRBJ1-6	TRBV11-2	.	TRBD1	CASSRIQGVGNSPLHF	TGTGCCAGCAGCCGAATACAGGGGGTGGGGAATTCACCCCTCCACTTT
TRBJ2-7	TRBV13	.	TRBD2	CASSLQRGTSEQYF	TGTGCCAGCAGCCTTCAGCGGGGTACCTCTGAGCAGTACTTC
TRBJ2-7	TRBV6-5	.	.	CASSYSRGIYEQYF	TGTGCCAGCAGTTACTCCAGGGGAATCTACGAGCAGTACTTC
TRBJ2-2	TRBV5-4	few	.	CASSWGTGTNTGELFF	TGTGCCAGCAGCTGGGGAACAGGGACGAACACCGGGGAGCTGTTTTTT
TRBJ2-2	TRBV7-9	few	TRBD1	CASSRTRGTGGAGGELFF	TGTGCCAGCAGTCGCACCCGCGGGACAGGGGGAGCAGGCGGGGAGCTGTTTTTT
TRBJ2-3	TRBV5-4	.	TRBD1	CASSLGGQGVDTQYF	TGTGCCAGCAGCTTGGGGGGTCAGGGGGTAGATACGCAGTATTTT
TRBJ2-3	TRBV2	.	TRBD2	CASIGTSGGPARRPAQYF	TGTGCCAGCATAGGGACTAGCGGGGGCCCAGCACGGCGCCCAGCGCAGTATTTT
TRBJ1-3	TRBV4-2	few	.	CASSQRSSPSGNTIYF	TGTGCCAGCAGCCAAAGATCCAGTCCCTCTGGAAACACCATATATTTT
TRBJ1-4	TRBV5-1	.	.	CASSEQGANEKLFF	TGCGCCAGCAGCGAACAGGGAGCGAATGAAAAACTGTTTTTT
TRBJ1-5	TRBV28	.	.	CASSFRVGQPQHF	TGTGCCAGCAGTTTCAGGGTGGGTCAGCCCCAGCATTTT
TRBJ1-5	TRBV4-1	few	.	CASSLSDNQPQHF	TGCGCCAGCAGCCTGAGCGATAATCAGCCCCAGCATTTT
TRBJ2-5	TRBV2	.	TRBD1	CASKGTGRGETQYF	TGTGCCAGTAAGGGGACAGGGCGGGGAGAGACCCAGTACTTC
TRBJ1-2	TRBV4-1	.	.	CASSQEVRSRYGYTF	TGCGCCAGCAGCCAAGAGGTTCGTTCTCGGTATGGCTACACCTTC
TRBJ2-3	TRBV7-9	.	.	CASSGNAPDTQYF	TGTGCCAGCAGCGGCAATGCCCCAGATACGCAGTATTTT
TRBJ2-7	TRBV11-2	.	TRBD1	CASSTETGGPYEQYF	TGTGCCAGCAGCACCGAGACAGGGGGGCCCTACGAGCAGTACTTC
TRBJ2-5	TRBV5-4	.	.	CASSLAWGGETQYF	TGTGCCAGCAGCTTGGCCTGGGGAGGAGAGACCCAGTACTTC
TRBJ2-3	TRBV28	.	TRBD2	CASSIKRGGGDTQYF	TGTGCCAGCAGTATAAAGCGGGGGGGCGGAGATACGCAGTATTTT
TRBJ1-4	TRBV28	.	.	CASTSPGEGQREKLFF	TGTGCCAGCACCTCGCCGGGGGAAGGGCAACGGGAAAAACTGTTTTTT
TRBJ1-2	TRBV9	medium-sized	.	CASSVGPENYGYTF	TGTGCCAGCAGCGTAGGCCCGGAGAACTATGGCTACACCTTC
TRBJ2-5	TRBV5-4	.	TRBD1	CASSSDRDGRETQYF	TGTGCCAGCAGCTCGGACAGGGATGGTAGGGAGACCCAGTACTTC
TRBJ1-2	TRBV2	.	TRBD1	CASSPGTGFGYTF	TGTGCCAGCAGTCCCGGGACAGGGTTTGGCTACACCTTC
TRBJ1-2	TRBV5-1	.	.	CASSQNYGYTF	TGCGCCAGCAGCCAGAACTATGGCTACACCTTC
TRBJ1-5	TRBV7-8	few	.	CASSLEPSGLNQPQHF	TGTGCCAGCAGCTTAGAGCCGTCAGGCCTCAATCAGCCCCAGCATTTT
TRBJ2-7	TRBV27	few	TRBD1	CASSSGTGASYEQYF	TGTGCCAGCAGTTCGGGGACAGGGGCATCGTACGAGCAGTACTTC
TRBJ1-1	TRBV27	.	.	CASSFRGAGTEAFF	TGTGCCAGCAGTTTCCGGGGGGCGGGCACTGAAGCTTTCTTT
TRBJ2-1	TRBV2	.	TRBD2	CASSDLAGAYNEQFF	TGTGCCAGCAGTGATTTAGCGGGGGCCTACAATGAGCAGTTCTTC
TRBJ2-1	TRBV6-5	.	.	CASSYSPPSSYNEQFF	TGTGCCAGCAGTTACTCACCTCCCAGCTCCTACAATGAGCAGTTCTTC
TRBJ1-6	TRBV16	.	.	CASSQILNSPLHF	TGTGCCAGCAGCCAAATCCTCAATTCACCCCTCCACTTT
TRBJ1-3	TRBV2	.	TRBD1	CASSDPGTGYGNTIYF	TGTGCCAGCAGTGACCCCGGGACAGGTTATGGAAACACCATATATTTT
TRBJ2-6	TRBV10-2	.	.	CASLAGANVLTF	TGCGCCAGCCTTGCTGGGGCCAACGTCCTGACTTTC
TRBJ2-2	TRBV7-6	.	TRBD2	CASSFPRASGTSGGVTGELFF	TGTGCCAGCAGCTTCCCCAGAGCGTCCGGGACTAGCGGGGGGGTCACCGGGGAGCTGTTTTTT
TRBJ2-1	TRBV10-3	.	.	CAISDPSKSYNEQFF	TGTGCCATCAGTGACCCTAGTAAGTCCTACAATGAGCAGTTCTTC
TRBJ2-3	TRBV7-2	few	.	CASSFYGSGYTQYF	TGTGCCAGCAGCTTCTATGGATCGGGGTATACGCAGTATTTT
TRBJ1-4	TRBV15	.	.	CATSTSTGTGEKLFF	TGTGCCACCAGCACCTCGACAGGCACTGGCGAAAAACTGTTTTTT
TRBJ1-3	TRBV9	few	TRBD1	CASSGDRFSSGNTIYF	TGTGCCAGCAGCGGGGACAGGTTCTCCTCTGGAAACACCATATATTTT
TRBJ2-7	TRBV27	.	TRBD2	CASSLLASGAYEQYF	TGTGCCAGCAGTTTATTGGCTAGCGGGGCCTACGAGCAGTACTTC
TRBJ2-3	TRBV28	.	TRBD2	CASSLRGGSDTQYF	TGTGCCAGCAGCTTGCGGGGGGGGTCAGATACGCAGTATTTT
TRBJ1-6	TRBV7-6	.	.	CASSLGSVYSPLHF	TGTGCCAGCAGCTTAGGATCGGTTTATTCACCCCTCCACTTT
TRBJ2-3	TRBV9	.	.	CASSVVASGTDTQYF	TGTGCCAGCAGCGTAGTGGCTAGCGGCACAGATACGCAGTATTTT
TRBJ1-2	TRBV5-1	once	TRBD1	CASSSHTDRGYGYTF	TGCGCCAGCAGCTCACATACGGACAGGGGATATGGCTACACCTTC
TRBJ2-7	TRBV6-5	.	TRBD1	CASSDWTGGNYEQYF	TGTGCCAGCAGTGACTGGACAGGGGGAAACTACGAGCAGTACTTC
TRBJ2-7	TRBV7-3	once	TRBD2	CASSPSTSGGRYEQYF	TGTGCCAGCAGCCCATCAACTAGCGGGGGACGCTACGAGCAGTACTTC
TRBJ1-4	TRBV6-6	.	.	CASSLDSSTNEKLFF	TGTGCCAGCAGCCTCGACAGCTCAACTAATGAAAAACTGTTTTTT